This TCR beta chain comes out of a study of cytomegalovirus exposure and HLA in healthy donors. Study-wide results and limits: Researchers reported from a later analysis that most CMV-associated TCR beta chains appeared HLA-restricted. The authors listed approximately 160 TCR beta chains as cytomegalovirus-associated.

It was with 60 Vbeta and 13 Jbeta primers that the PCR ran. The data were produced by immunoSEQ multiplex PCR, yet TCRdb's version contains in-frame clones alone and is incomplete. This sample has 90,000 to 120,000 clones, with roughly 82% found just once. Germline CDR1 reads MNHEY; CDR2 reads SMNVEV (reference sequence). Trimming removed 6 bases from V and 8 bases from J, with 16 bases in between. The CDR3 contains 13 residues. As for this clone: The antigen remains undetermined.

This sequence originates from a male donor in good health and CMV-seronegative. V is TRBV27 and J is TRBJ1-2, with D possibly being TRBD1 (6 bases). The sequenced sample was PBMCs. CDR3 DNA sequence: TGTGCCAGCAGCTTCTACGGGACAAGCGGCTACACCTTC. Translated, it gives CASSFYGTSGYTF.